This is a list of T cell receptor beta chains from one sample in a study of T cells after posttransplantation cyclophosphamide. Here immunoSEQ multiplex PCR was the method, and the copy in TCRdb shows in-frame clones only, minus some. The profile covers roughly 17,000 clones, with 77% appearing a single time and roughly a third taken by the ten largest. The sequences come from CD8+ T cells sorted from PBMCs, collected about 1,900 days after a stem cell transplant with posttransplant cyclophosphamide. These receptors all come from a female patient aged 40 to 55 who received an allogeneic stem cell transplant from a related donor, was CMV-positive, and had no GVHD. Some of these T cells may belong to the graft donor. CDR3s include the opening cysteine and the closing phenylalanine or tryptophan. D genes are given only for firm matches. Rows may omit the clone size; those that give it use once, few, many or a size class.

cdr3_aa: CASSLAPNEQFF
cdr3_nt: TGTGCCAGCAGCTTAGCTCCTAATGAGCAGTTCTTC
clone_size: NA
j_call: TRBJ2-1
v_call: TRBV7-9
d_call: NA

cdr3_aa: CAQGTATYEQYF
cdr3_nt: TGTGCGCAAGGGACAGCCACCTACGAGCAGTACTTC
clone_size: large
j_call: TRBJ2-7
v_call: TRBV2
d_call: TRBD1

cdr3_aa: CASSSTGGGNQPQHF
cdr3_nt: TGTGCCAGCAGCTCGACAGGGGGGGGGAATCAGCCCCAGCATTTT
clone_size: NA
j_call: TRBJ1-5
v_call: TRBV6-5
d_call: TRBD1

cdr3_aa: CASSFAPSGANVLTF
cdr3_nt: TGTGCCAGCAGTTTCGCGCCCTCTGGGGCCAACGTCCTGACTTTC
clone_size: few
j_call: TRBJ2-6
v_call: TRBV27
d_call: NA

cdr3_aa: CASSSPVTQGNEKLFF
cdr3_nt: TGTGCCAGCAGCTCCCCGGTGACACAGGGGAATGAAAAACTGTTTTTT
clone_size: NA
j_call: TRBJ1-4
v_call: TRBV7-9
d_call: TRBD1

cdr3_aa: CSVGGSQETQYF
cdr3_nt: TGCAGCGTTGGCGGCAGCCAAGAGACCCAGTACTTC
clone_size: NA
j_call: TRBJ2-5
v_call: TRBV29-1
d_call: NA

cdr3_aa: CASSASGSQPYNEQFF
cdr3_nt: TGTGCCAGCAGCGCATCCGGGAGCCAGCCCTACAATGAGCAGTTCTTC
clone_size: NA
j_call: TRBJ2-1
v_call: TRBV11-2
d_call: NA

cdr3_aa: CASSQGIEETQYF
cdr3_nt: TGCGCCAGCAGCCAAGGTATAGAAGAGACCCAGTACTTC
clone_size: once
j_call: TRBJ2-5
v_call: TRBV4-3
d_call: NA

cdr3_aa: CASSHGTTSTDTQYF
cdr3_nt: TGTGCCAGCAGCCACGGGACTACCAGCACAGATACGCAGTATTTT
clone_size: NA
j_call: TRBJ2-3
v_call: TRBV7-8
d_call: TRBD2

cdr3_aa: CASSEWNAGEGEQYF
cdr3_nt: TGTGCCAGCAGTGAATGGAATGCAGGGGAAGGCGAGCAGTACTTC
clone_size: few
j_call: TRBJ2-7
v_call: TRBV25-1
d_call: NA

cdr3_aa: CASSLDRDSVQSNQPQHF
cdr3_nt: TGTGCCAGCAGTTTGGACCGGGACAGCGTTCAGAGCAATCAGCCCCAGCATTTT
clone_size: NA
j_call: TRBJ1-5
v_call: TRBV28
d_call: TRBD1

cdr3_aa: CASSLGSGGTDTQYF
cdr3_nt: TGCGCCAGCAGCCTGGGTAGCGGGGGCACAGATACGCAGTATTTT
clone_size: NA
j_call: TRBJ2-3
v_call: TRBV4-1
d_call: TRBD2

cdr3_aa: CASSFHTSYNSPLHF
cdr3_nt: TGTGCCAGCAGTTTTCACACTAGTTATAATTCACCCCTCCACTTT
clone_size: NA
j_call: TRBJ1-6
v_call: TRBV28
d_call: NA

cdr3_aa: CASSPRTGGNEKLFF
cdr3_nt: TGTGCCAGCAGCCCCCGGACAGGGGGCAATGAAAAACTGTTTTTT
clone_size: few
j_call: TRBJ1-4
v_call: TRBV7-9
d_call: TRBD1

cdr3_aa: CASSLSYSYNSPLHF
cdr3_nt: TGTGCCAGCAGTTTATCCTACAGCTATAATTCACCCCTCCACTTT
clone_size: NA
j_call: TRBJ1-6
v_call: TRBV27
d_call: NA

cdr3_aa: CASSRLGDNQPQHF
cdr3_nt: TGTGCCAGCAGCCGCCTCGGGGACAATCAGCCCCAGCATTTT
clone_size: few
j_call: TRBJ1-5
v_call: TRBV28
d_call: NA

cdr3_aa: CASSVGGDSYEQYF
cdr3_nt: TGTGCCAGCAGCGTCGGCGGGGACTCCTACGAGCAGTACTTC
clone_size: NA
j_call: TRBJ2-7
v_call: TRBV9
d_call: NA

cdr3_aa: CASSLWGQGGETQYF
cdr3_nt: TGCGCCAGCAGCTTGTGGGGACAGGGGGGGGAGACCCAGTACTTC
clone_size: NA
j_call: TRBJ2-5
v_call: TRBV5-1
d_call: TRBD1

cdr3_aa: CASSYRQATNEKLFF
cdr3_nt: TGCGCCAGCAGCTATCGACAGGCAACTAATGAAAAACTGTTTTTT
clone_size: NA
j_call: TRBJ1-4
v_call: TRBV4-1
d_call: NA

cdr3_aa: CASSLGTTGSYNEQFF
cdr3_nt: TGTGCCAGCAGCTTAGGGACCACAGGCTCCTACAATGAGCAGTTCTTC
clone_size: NA
j_call: TRBJ2-1
v_call: TRBV11-2
d_call: NA

cdr3_aa: CASSQDSSSDSPLHF
cdr3_nt: TGTGCCAGCAGCCAAGATTCCTCGTCGGATTCACCCCTCCACTTT
clone_size: NA
j_call: TRBJ1-6
v_call: TRBV4-2
d_call: NA

cdr3_aa: CASSQSDNRGSEGQETQYF
cdr3_nt: TGCGCCAGCAGTCAATCGGACAACAGGGGCTCTGAAGGGCAAGAGACCCAGTACTTC
clone_size: NA
j_call: TRBJ2-5
v_call: TRBV23-1
d_call: TRBD1

cdr3_aa: CASSISGRSPNTEAFF
cdr3_nt: TGTGCCAGTAGTATATCAGGGAGGAGCCCGAACACTGAAGCTTTCTTT
clone_size: few
j_call: TRBJ1-1
v_call: TRBV19
d_call: NA

cdr3_aa: CASSPFGGGGSYEQYF
cdr3_nt: TGTGCCAGCAGCCCGTTCGGGGGCGGGGGATCCTACGAGCAGTACTTC
clone_size: NA
j_call: TRBJ2-7
v_call: TRBV7-2
d_call: NA

cdr3_aa: CASSLLRTEAFF
cdr3_nt: TGTGCCAGCAGCTTGCTGAGGACTGAAGCTTTCTTT
clone_size: NA
j_call: TRBJ1-1
v_call: TRBV5-8
d_call: NA

cdr3_aa: CATSREVLASSTDTQYF
cdr3_nt: TGTGCCACCAGCAGAGAGGTACTAGCGTCTAGCACAGATACGCAGTATTTT
clone_size: NA
j_call: TRBJ2-3
v_call: TRBV15
d_call: TRBD2

cdr3_aa: CASSQDRSGGRGEQFF
cdr3_nt: TGCGCCAGCAGCCAAGATCGGAGCGGGGGGAGAGGTGAGCAGTTCTTC
clone_size: NA
j_call: TRBJ2-1
v_call: TRBV4-3
d_call: TRBD2

cdr3_aa: CASSSGNVNTDTQYF
cdr3_nt: TGTGCCAGCAGCTCCGGGAACGTCAACACAGATACGCAGTATTTT
clone_size: NA
j_call: TRBJ2-3
v_call: TRBV5-8
d_call: NA